These 12 T cell receptor beta chains share one sample of origin, sequenced in a study of T cells in tumors after PD-1 blockade. Profiled with immunoSEQ multiplex PCR; TCRdb holds only in-frame clones, not every one. The profile shows approximately 47,000 clones, roughly 80% of them singletons. Sequences were derived from PBMCs, sampled before anti-PD-1 therapy. The receptors derive from a human donor with advanced basal cell or squamous cell carcinoma (not recorded which).

The chain uses TRBV18 and TRBJ2-7; D ambiguous. Germline CDR1 reads KGHSH; CDR2 reads LQKENI. V was trimmed by 3 bases and J by 1 base, leaving 7 bases between them. The CDR3 has 13 residues. The CDR3 protein is CASSPTGSYEQYF. CDR3 nucleotide sequence: TGTGCCAGCTCACCGACTGGTTCCTACGAGCAGTACTTC.

The CDR3 protein is CATEGLTRTGELFF. Here the CDR3 DNA reads TGTGCCACCGAGGGACTGACAAGGACCGGGGAGCTGTTTTTT. The chain carries TRBV19 and TRBJ2-2, with D tentatively TRBD2 (6 bases). CDR1 LNHDA and CDR2 SQIVND come from the germline V gene (reference sequence). The CDR3 consists of 14 residues. Deletions cut 10 bases from V and 5 bases from J, with 17 bases between.

This clone was counted between two and nine times. The V call is TRBV27, the J call TRBJ1-6; possibly TRBD1 for D (6 bases). V lost 7 bases and J lost 7, with 14 bases in between. The CDR3 is 14 residues long. Germline CDR1 is MNHEY and CDR2 is SMNVEV (reference sequence). CDR3 DNA sequence: TGTGCCAGCACCCTACGGGACACAAATTCACCCCTCCACTTT. Translating gives CASTLRDTNSPLHF.

The CDR3 reads CASSYAQGSEQYF. As DNA, the CDR3 is TGTGCCAGCAGTTACGCACAGGGATCCGAGCAGTACTTC. V and J are TRBV6-5 and TRBJ2-7, with TRBD1 as a possible D gene (6 bases). This CDR3 has 13 residues. V was shortened by 2 bases and J by 6 bases, with 11 bases between the two germline ends. Germline CDR1 reads MNHEY; CDR2 reads SVGAGI.

This sequence joins TRBV3-1 (or the pseudogene TRBV3-2) and TRBJ1-2, with no clear D. This CDR3 comprises 13 residues. Germline values: CDR1 LGHDT, CDR2 YNNKEL (reference sequence). The V end lost 1 base, the J end lost 8 bases, and 11 bases lay between the germline ends. For the CDR3, the DNA is TGTGCCAGCAGCCAAGGCACAACGGGAGGCTACACCTTC. Its translation: CASSQGTTGGYTF.

The chain links TRBV5-6 to TRBJ1-1; possibly TRBD1 for D (5 bases). Trimming shortened V by 7 bases and J by 4 bases, and 17 bases separated the two germline ends. CDR3 length: 14 residues. CDR1 and CDR2 from the germline V gene are SGHDT and YYEEEE. Written as DNA, the CDR3 is TGTGCCAGCGGTACCCAGGGATTGCGCACTGAAGCTTTCTTT. Its translation is CASGTQGLRTEAFF.

V usage is TRBV29-1 and J usage is TRBJ2-1; D unclear. Germline CDR1 reads SQVTM; CDR2 reads ANQGSEA. The ends were cut back, 7 bases at V and 0 bases at J, with 13 bases in the middle. The CDR3 is 14 residues long. CDR3 sequence reads: CSAFFAHSYNEQFF. The CDR3 DNA follows: TGCAGCGCCTTCTTCGCGCACTCCTACAATGAGCAGTTCTTC.

This clone was observed a few times. The chain has TRBV7-9 and TRBJ2-3; 9 bases are shared with TRBD1. Germline lookup yields CDR1 SEHNR and CDR2 FQNEAQ (reference sequence). Trimming removed 7 bases from V and 0 bases from J; junction bases left unmatched: 5. The CDR3 has 15 amino acids. The DNA of the CDR3 is TGTGCCAGCACCCGGGACAGGGACAGCACAGATACGCAGTATTTT. Translating gives CASTRDRDSTDTQYF.

CDR3 region: CASSLEDRGRDTQYF. CDR3 bases: TGTGCCAGCAGCTTAGAGGACAGGGGAAGAGATACGCAGTATTTT. The chain couples TRBV11-3 to TRBJ2-3; 9 bases map to TRBD1. Germline assignment: CDR1 SGHNT and CDR2 YENEEA. CDR3 length: 15 residues. Trimming removed 0 bases from V and 5 bases from J; junction bases left unmatched: 3.

The V and J genes are TRBV7-2 and TRBJ2-7; TRBD2 agrees at 7 bases. With 1 base clipped from V and 7 bases from J, the junction kept 10 bases outside the gene matches. Germline assignment: CDR1 SGHTA and CDR2 FQGNSA. CDR3 length equals 15 residues. The DNA for the CDR3 is TGTGCCAGCAGCTTAGAAGTGGGAGGGCCTCGGGAGCAGTACTTC. Translating it yields CASSLEVGGPREQYF.

The chain joins TRBV5-6 to TRBJ2-1; perhaps TRBD1 as D (5 bases). V was clipped by 4 bases and J by 1 base, with 9 bases between them. Per the germline V gene, CDR1 is SGHDT and CDR2 is YYEEEE. The CDR3 spans 14 residues. CDR3 protein: CASSQGWSYNEQFF. DNA of the CDR3: TGTGCCAGCAGCCAGGGTTGGTCCTACAATGAGCAGTTCTTC. Full variable domain (outside the CDR3, taken from reference TRBV5-6 and TRBJ2-1): DAGVTQSPTHLIKTRGQQVTLRCSPKSGHDTVSWYQQALGQGPQFIFQYYEEEERQRGNFPDRFSGHQFPNYSSELNVNALLLGDSALYLCASSQGWSYNEQFFGPGTRLTVL.

The CDR3 DNA reads TGTGCCAGCAGCGTAAAGGCGGGAGGGCTGCTTGGGGGCTACACCTTC. Translated, it gives CASSVKAGGLLGGYTF. The rearrangement links TRBV9 to TRBJ1-2; D not certain. This CDR3 has 16 residues. Germline V gene data show CDR1 as SGDLS and CDR2 as YYNGEE. V was clipped by 1 base and J by 8 bases, with 21 bases between them.